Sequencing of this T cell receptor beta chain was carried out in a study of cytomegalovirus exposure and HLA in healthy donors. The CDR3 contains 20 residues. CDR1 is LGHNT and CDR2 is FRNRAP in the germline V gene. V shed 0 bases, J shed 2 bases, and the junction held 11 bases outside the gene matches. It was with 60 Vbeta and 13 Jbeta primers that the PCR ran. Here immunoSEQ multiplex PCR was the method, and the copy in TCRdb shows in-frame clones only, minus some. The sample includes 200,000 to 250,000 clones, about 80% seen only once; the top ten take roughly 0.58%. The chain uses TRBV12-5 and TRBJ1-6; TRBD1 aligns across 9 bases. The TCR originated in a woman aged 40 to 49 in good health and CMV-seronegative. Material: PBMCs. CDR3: CASGLVLGTGILAYNSPLHF. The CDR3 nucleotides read TGTGCTAGTGGTTTGGTACTGGGGACAGGGATTTTAGCCTATAATTCACCCCTCCACTTT.